The 5 T cell receptor beta chains below all came from one sample that was sequenced in a study of cytomegalovirus exposure and HLA in healthy donors. 60 Vbeta and 13 Jbeta primers were used in PCR. Method: immunoSEQ multiplex PCR; TCRdb's copy keeps in-frame clones and lacks some. The repertoire includes around 180,000 clones, about 80% of them detected once, and about 2% sits in the top ten. Sequenced: PBMCs. Receptors were obtained from a woman between 18 and 30 years old in good health and CMV-seropositive.

As to this clone: The same CDR3 is also encoded by other DNA sequences in this sample. The chain couples TRBV5-1 to TRBJ1-2, with 7 bases aligning to TRBD1. This CDR3 is 12 amino acids long. V shed 0 bases and J 7 bases; nucleotides not matched to a gene: 0. Germline assignment: CDR1 SGHRS and CDR2 YFSETQ. The CDR3 DNA is TGCGCCAGCAGCTTGGGACAGGGTGGCTACACCTTC. This translates into CASSLGQGGYTF. Together with reference TRBV5-1 and TRBJ1-2, the CDR3 gives the full variable domain: KAGVTQTPRYLIKTRGQQVTLSCSPISGHRSVSWYQQTPGQGLQFLFEYFSETQRNKGNFPGRFSGRQFSNSRSEMNVSTLELGDSALYLCASSLGQGGYTFGSGTRLTVV.

The chain has TRBV4-1 and TRBJ1-2; the match to TRBD1 covers 8 bases. Germline CDR1 and CDR2: MGHRA and YSYEKL. V lost 4 bases, J lost 5 bases, and 6 bases stayed unmatched. The CDR3 is 14 amino acids. CDR3 sequence (DNA): TGCGCCAGCAGCCTCGACAGGGGCCCTTATGGCTACACCTTC. It is translated as CASSLDRGPYGYTF.

CDR3 loop: CASSTRTSGDNEQFF. The CDR3 DNA reads TGTGCCAGTAGTACCCGGACTAGCGGGGACAATGAGCAGTTCTTC. The V and J genes are TRBV19 and TRBJ2-1; 12 bases fit TRBD2. This CDR3 is 15 amino acids long. Germline CDR1 and CDR2: LNHDA and SQIVND (reference sequence). V gave up 4 bases and J gave up 5 bases; unmatched junction bases: 3.

The chain is built from TRBV6-1 and TRBJ1-6, with 10 bases identical to TRBD1. Germline CDR1 reads MNHNS; CDR2 reads SASEGT. J lost 5 bases, V lost 4 bases, and 2 bases had no gene match. The CDR3 sequence is 15 residues long. The CDR3 spells CASSVGTGDNSPLHF. The CDR3 DNA follows: TGTGCCAGCAGTGTCGGGACAGGGGATAATTCACCCCTCCACTTT.

The chain is built from TRBV28 and TRBJ1-5, with D tentatively TRBD1 (6 bases). The germline V and J ends were trimmed by 5 bases and 5 bases, with 19 bases remaining between them. The CDR3 spans 16 residues. Germline assignment: CDR1 MDHEN and CDR2 SYDVKM. The DNA of the CDR3 is TGTGCCAGCAGTGGGCCGAGGGGGGGGAACTATCAGCCCCAGCATTTT. This sequence encodes CASSGPRGGNYQPQHF.